One and the same sample provided the 25 T cell receptor beta chains below, sequenced in a study of technical replicates of blood from a handful of donors. The repertoire was sequenced with immunoSEQ multiplex PCR; TCRdb's copy has only in-frame clones and lacks some. The profile shows about 71,000 clones, roughly 97% of them singletons. Material for sequencing was T cells isolated from PBMCs. These TCRs come from a human donor in good health.

The chain uses TRBV19 and TRBJ2-7; 9 positions agree with TRBD1. This CDR3 region has 13 residues. Germline trimming cut 7 bases from V and 3 bases from J; bases unmatched to any gene: 4. Germline loops: CDR1 LNHDA, CDR2 SQIVND (reference sequence). The CDR3 coding sequence is TGTGCCAGTACCCCGGGACAGGGCTACGAGCAGTACTTC. Its translation is CASTPGQGYEQYF.

This rearrangement joins TRBV6-1 to TRBJ1-1; TRBD1 might be the D (5 bases). The V gene's germline CDR1 is MNHNS and CDR2 SASEGT. The length of the CDR3 is 15 residues. Trimming stripped 4 bases from V and 2 bases from J, with 14 bases between. CDR3 nucleotide sequence: TGTGCCAGCAGTGTTGCGGGGGGAATTAACACTGAAGCTTTCTTT. This sequence encodes CASSVAGGINTEAFF.

The gene calls are TRBV6-5 and TRBJ2-1; possibly TRBD2 for D (6 bases). The CDR3 has 14 residues. Germline lookup yields CDR1 MNHEY and CDR2 SVGAGI. V was pared by 3 bases and J by 4 bases, with 10 bases between. CDR3 amino acids: CASSYWRGYNEQFF. In DNA form, the CDR3 reads TGTGCCAGCAGTTATTGGCGGGGTTACAATGAGCAGTTCTTC.

V and J are TRBV7-2 and TRBJ1-6; D possibly corresponds to TRBD1 (5 bases). The CDR3 runs 13 residues. V dropped 1 base and J dropped 8 bases, with 6 bases sitting between them. Germline V gene lookup returns CDR1 SGHTA and CDR2 FQGNSA. CDR3 sequence: CASSLDRHSPLHF. The DNA of the CDR3 is TGTGCCAGCAGCTTAGACAGGCATTCACCCCTCCACTTT.

The CDR3 nucleotides read TGCGCCAGCAGACCCGGACAGGGGCCCAATTCACCCCTCCACTTT. Translating it yields CASRPGQGPNSPLHF. The chain links TRBV5-1 to TRBJ1-6, with 9 bases identical to TRBD1. Unmatched junction bases numbered 7, after V lost 5 bases and J lost 7 bases. The CDR3 contains 15 residues. The germline CDR1 and CDR2 sequences are SGHRS and YFSETQ.

This chain links TRBV5-4 with TRBJ2-3, with 8 bases fitting TRBD2. This CDR3 has 15 amino acids. V lost 1 base to trimming and J lost 6 bases; unmatched junction nucleotides: 7. Germline-derived CDR1 and CDR2 are SGHNT and YYREEE (reference sequence). CDR3 coding DNA: TGTGCCAGCAGCTTGTCCGGGGGGGGAACCGATACGCAGTATTTT. It codes for CASSLSGGGTDTQYF.

This chain links TRBV6-1 with TRBJ1-1; possibly TRBD1 for D (5 bases). The CDR3 length is 16 residues. Looked up from germline, CDR1 is MNHNS and CDR2 is SASEGT. V shed 2 bases and J shed 8 bases, with 21 bases lying between them. The CDR3 bases are TGTGCCAGCAGTGAAAATAATCGGGGGACTTACCTAGAAGCTTTCTTT. Translated: CASSENNRGTYLEAFF.

The rearrangement links TRBV27 to TRBJ2-1, with D maybe TRBD2 (6 bases). The CDR3 runs 14 residues. In germline, CDR1 is MNHEY, CDR2 SMNVEV (reference sequence). The V gene lost 3 bases and the J gene lost 5 bases, with 11 bases spanning the gap. The CDR3 protein is CASSFRGLNNEQFF. As DNA, the CDR3 is TGTGCCAGCAGTTTCCGGGGGTTAAACAATGAGCAGTTCTTC.

The V and J genes are TRBV29-1 and TRBJ2-7; 7 bases fit TRBD2. The CDR3 runs to 12 residues. The trim removed 6 bases at V and 3 bases at J, leaving 5 bases unmatched. Germline CDR1 reads SQVTM; CDR2 reads ANQGSEA. CDR3 DNA: TGCAGCGTAGCGGGACTATACTACGAGCAGTACTTC. It translates to CSVAGLYYEQYF.

The chain joins TRBV18 to TRBJ1-1; D is unclear. CDR3 length equals 11 residues. Germline assignment: CDR1 KGHSH and CDR2 LQKENI. Trimming pared 3 bases from V and 7 bases from J, leaving 6 bases between. The CDR3 sequence: CASSPVGEAFF. The CDR3 DNA reads as TGTGCCAGCTCACCGGTCGGTGAAGCTTTCTTT.

CDR3 amino acids: CASSPDRGRNYGYTF. The CDR3 coding sequence is TGTGCCAGCTCACCGGACAGGGGGCGAAACTATGGCTACACCTTC. The rearrangement joins TRBV18 to TRBJ1-2; 11 nucleotides agree with TRBD1. The CDR3 runs 15 residues. Trimming took 3 bases from V and 2 from J; bases not matched to a gene: 2. Germline loops: CDR1 KGHSH, CDR2 LQKENI.

The CDR3 region has the DNA TGCGCCAGCAGCCAGGTAGGGGGTGGAACAGATACGCAGTATTTT. Translated, it gives CASSQVGGGTDTQYF. The rearrangement joins TRBV4-1 to TRBJ2-3, with a weak D call TRBD1 (6 bases). Germline CDR1 is MGHRA and CDR2 is YSYEKL. The length of the CDR3 is 15 residues. Trimming removed 3 bases at V and 3 bases at J, with 13 bases between.

V gene TRBV7-8 combines with J gene TRBJ1-2, with D possibly being TRBD1 (6 bases). V was shortened by 5 bases and J by 4 bases, with 11 bases between the two germline ends. Germline CDR1 reads SGHVS; CDR2 reads FQNEAQ. The CDR3 is 13 amino acids. DNA of the CDR3: TGTGCCAGCAGCCCTCGACAGGTCTATGGCTACACCTTC. It encodes CASSPRQVYGYTF.

This chain connects TRBV4-1 to TRBJ1-1; D not resolved. This CDR3 has 13 amino acids. Trimming pared 0 bases from V and 11 bases from J, leaving 13 bases between. Germline V gene sequence: CDR1 MGHRA, CDR2 YSYEKL. The DNA of the CDR3 is TGCGCCAGCAGCCAAGATCCAAAGATTAGCGCTTTCTTT. Protein: CASSQDPKISAFF.

In nucleotides, the CDR3 is TGTGCCTGGAGTCCCAGGGTGGGTTATGGCTACACCTTC. It translates to CAWSPRVGYGYTF. The chain recombines TRBV30 with TRBJ1-2, with D possibly being TRBD1 (5 bases). The V gene's germline CDR1 is GTSNPN and CDR2 SVGIG (reference sequence). The CDR3 has 13 amino acids. V was clipped by 2 bases and J by 5 bases, with 12 bases between them.

This CDR3 is CASSLGVARGTGELFF. As DNA, the CDR3 is TGCGCCAGCAGCTTGGGGGTAGCGCGGGGCACCGGGGAGCTGTTTTTT. This chain uses TRBV5-1 with TRBJ2-2, with D maybe TRBD2 (6 bases). Looked up from germline, CDR1 is SGHRS and CDR2 is YFSETQ. The CDR3 has 16 amino acids. The ends were cut back, 0 bases at V and 4 bases at J, with 13 bases in the middle.

The rearrangement joins TRBV5-1 to TRBJ1-2; 7 nucleotides align to TRBD1. Germline lookup yields CDR1 SGHRS and CDR2 YFSETQ. This CDR3 is built from 14 residues. The V gene end was trimmed by 4 bases and the J gene end by 8 bases; junction bases not matched to a gene: 11. Here the CDR3 DNA reads TGCGCCAGCAGCCCCGAAGGGGGCTTGGGGGGCTACACCTTC. Its protein is CASSPEGGLGGYTF.

The chain is built from TRBV4-1 and TRBJ1-2, with TRBD1 matching 10 bases. V trimming: 3 bases; J trimming: 7 bases; junction bases outside the gene matches: 8. Germline assignment: CDR1 MGHRA and CDR2 YSYEKL. CDR3 size: 15 residues. CDR3 nucleotides: TGCGCCAGCAGCCATCTGACAGGGGGCGCCCCTGGCTACACCTTC. Translation: CASSHLTGGAPGYTF.

This chain links TRBV4-1 with TRBJ2-2; 8 positions match TRBD1. This CDR3 comprises 17 residues. V lost 0 bases to trimming and J lost 1 base; unmatched junction nucleotides: 4. Germline CDR1 reads MGHRA; CDR2 reads YSYEKL. The CDR3 DNA is TGCGCCAGCAGCCAAGATAGCGGACAGGGGAACACCGGGGAGCTGTTTTTT. Translation: CASSQDSGQGNTGELFF.

The V call is TRBV29-1, the J call TRBJ2-1, with 10 bases matching TRBD1. This CDR3 comprises 13 residues. V gave up 6 bases and J gave up 6 bases; unmatched junction bases: 5. Germline CDR1 reads SQVTM; CDR2 reads ANQGSEA. The CDR3 here is CSVIRDRGNEQFF. CDR3 DNA sequence: TGCAGCGTCATACGGGACAGGGGCAATGAGCAGTTCTTC.

To note about this clone: The junction and the germline gene differ at one end; a read error may be behind it. The rearrangement uses TRBV2 and TRBJ1-6, with 7 bases identical to TRBD1. The CDR3 extends over 14 amino acids. Germline V gives CDR1 SNHLY, CDR2 FYNNEI. The DNA for the CDR3 is TGTGCCAGCAGTGAAGACAGGGGATCCGCACAAAACGACTTT. This encodes CASSEDRGSAQNDF. Full variable domain (rest looked up from reference TRBV2 and TRBJ1-6): EPEVTQTPSHQVTQMGQEVILRCVPISNHLYFYWYRQILGQKVEFLVSFYNNEISEKSEIFDDQFSVERPDGSNFTLKIRSTKLEDSAMYFCASSEDRGSAQNDFGNGTRLTVT.

V gene TRBV9 combines with J gene TRBJ1-5, with D perhaps TRBD1 (5 bases). Deletions cut 0 bases from V and 6 bases from J, with 13 bases between. CDR3 length: 15 amino acids. The germline CDR1 and CDR2 sequences are SGDLS and YYNGEE. CDR3 coding DNA: TGTGCCAGCAGCGTAGGAACAGGACCGGCTCAGCCCCAGCATTTT. As protein: CASSVGTGPAQPQHF.

V is TRBV11-1 and J is TRBJ2-1; tentatively, D is TRBD2 (6 bases). V dropped 6 bases and J dropped 2 bases, with 20 bases sitting between them. The CDR3 runs 17 residues. Germline loops: CDR1 SGHAT, CDR2 FQDESV (reference sequence). CDR3 sequence (DNA): TGTGCCAGCAGTCCGACAGAGACTAGAGTCCCCTACAATGAGCAGTTCTTC. It codes for CASSPTETRVPYNEQFF. The variable domain in full, completed from reference TRBV11-1 and TRBJ2-1, reads EAEVAQSPRYKITEKSQAVAFWCDPISGHATLYWYRQILGQGPELLVQFQDESVVDDSQLPKDRFSAERLKGVDSTLKIQPAELGDSAMYLCASSPTETRVPYNEQFFGPGTRLTVL.

This chain connects TRBV18 to TRBJ2-7; 7 bases match TRBD2. The J segment lost 0 bases and the V segment lost 0 bases, leaving 5 bases of the junction unmatched. Germline lookup yields CDR1 KGHSH and CDR2 LQKENI. CDR3 length: 16 residues. The CDR3 DNA reads as TGTGCCAGCTCACCACCGGGAGGGTCTGGCTCCTACGAGCAGTACTTC. As protein: CASSPPGGSGSYEQYF.

This chain uses TRBV5-1 with TRBJ1-3; 8 bases line up with TRBD1. The CDR3 sequence is 17 residues long. J was trimmed by 3 bases and V by 0 bases; bases with no gene match: 8. Germline assignment: CDR1 SGHRS and CDR2 YFSETQ. The CDR3 bases are TGCGCCAGCAGCTTGGCTGGACAGGGAACATTTGGAAACACCATATATTTT. It yields the protein CASSLAGQGTFGNTIYF.